This T cell receptor (beta chain) was found in a study of T cell responses to AZD1222 COVID-19 vaccine. Overall study findings and caveats: Clonal diversity was possibly underestimated; the donors were predominantly white British and more often female.

As concerns this clone: The antigen is undetermined.

Using immunoSEQ multiplex PCR, the repertoire was profiled, and TCRdb retains in-frame clones only, with some absent. The sample shows about 140,000 clones, 70% to 90% of them seen only once. CDR1 and CDR2 from the germline V gene are DFQATT and SNEGSKA (reference sequence). This CDR3 comprises 14 residues. V was clipped by 6 bases and J by 1 base, with 16 bases between them. The sequences come from peripheral blood, collected on day 0 of AZD1222 vaccination. The clonotype was recovered from an adult in good health. V is TRBV20-1 and J is TRBJ2-7; TRBD1 is a possible D gene (5 bases). In nucleotides, the CDR3 is TGCAGTGCCAGTCCGAGGACATTTTCCTACGAGCAGTACTTC. This sequence encodes CSASPRTFSYEQYF.